This T cell receptor (beta chain) was identified during a study of response to subunit inactivated influenza vaccine. MiXCR, run by TCRdb on the RT-PCR reads, gives a single entry per CDR3 protein. The sample holds approximately 520,000 distinct CDR3 sequences, roughly 27% seen once. This clonotype was found a few times. The CDR3 totals 14 residues. V lost 1 base to trimming and J lost 0 bases, with 8 bases between them. Germline CDR1 is SGHRS and CDR2 is YFSETQ. The sequencing here drew on CD4+ T cells sorted from PBMCs, taken 4 to 6 days after vaccination. This sequence originates from a man aged 45-65 years who received an inactivated influenza vaccine. The chain uses TRBV5-1 and TRBJ2-7; D ambiguous. CDR3 sequence reads: CASSLNALSYEQYF. CDR3 sequence (DNA): TGCGCCAGCAGCTTGAACGCACTCTCCTACGAGCAGTACTTC.